This entry lists 27 T cell receptor beta chains sequenced from one sample in a study of identical twins. One entry per CDR3 protein results from TCRdb running MiXCR on the 5' RACE reads. This sample has 550,000 to 800,000 distinct CDR3 sequences, with just over 7% found just once. The same sample was also studied in work on yellow fever vaccine responses in identical twins.

Sequenced sample: PBMCs. These TCRs come from a woman younger than 30 in good health.

The chain recombines TRBV11-2 with TRBJ2-7; a possible D gene is TRBD1 (7 bases). The germline V gene has CDR1 SGHAT and CDR2 FQNNGV. The V gene lost 5 bases and the J gene lost 2 bases, with 16 bases spanning the gap. The CDR3 covers 15 residues. CDR3 sequence: CASSLGGGRAYEQYV. For the CDR3, the DNA is TGTGCCAGCAGCCTCGGAGGGGGCAGAGCCTACGAGCAGTACGTC.

This clonotype was counted between two and nine times. This chain connects TRBV27 to TRBJ2-3; 8 nucleotides agree with TRBD2. V lost 8 bases, J lost 1 base, and 2 bases stayed unmatched. CDR3 length: 13 amino acids. Per the germline V gene, CDR1 is MNHEY and CDR2 is SMNVEV (reference sequence). Here the CDR3 DNA reads TGTGCCAGCCGACTAGCGCGCACAGATACGCAGTATTTT. It encodes CASRLARTDTQYF.

The chain has TRBV5-1 and TRBJ2-3; TRBD1 is a possible D gene (6 bases). The CDR3 totals 14 residues. Germline lookup yields CDR1 SGHRS and CDR2 YFSETQ. Between the trimmed V and J ends, which lost 1 base and 4 bases, there was a span of 10 bases. The CDR3 nucleotides read TGCGCCAGCAGCTTGTACAGGGCCTCAGATACGCAGTATTTT. Protein sequence: CASSLYRASDTQYF.

This clonotype has a handful of counts. V usage is TRBV12-3 or TRBV12-4 and J usage is TRBJ2-5; D is unresolved. The CDR3 spans 12 residues. V was trimmed by 6 bases and J by 5 bases, leaving 10 bases between them. This chain's CDR3 is CASSPDWETQYF. CDR3 nucleotides: TGTGCCAGCAGCCCCGACTGGGAGACCCAGTACTTC.

The gene calls are TRBV7-9 and TRBJ2-7, with TRBD2 identical over 13 bases. The CDR3 totals 15 residues. With V trimmed by 4 bases and J by 4 bases, 4 bases remained unmatched. Germline CDR1 is SEHNR and CDR2 is FQNEAQ (reference sequence). The CDR3 protein is CASSWGLAGTYEQYF. The CDR3, as DNA: TGTGCCAGCAGCTGGGGACTAGCGGGAACTTACGAGCAGTACTTC.

The genes are TRBV20-1 and TRBJ2-1, with TRBD2 identical over 9 bases. The CDR3 is 12 amino acids. Trimming at V came to 6 bases and at J to 12 bases, leaving 9 bases not matched to a gene. CDR1 DFQATT and CDR2 SNEGSKA come from the germline V gene (reference sequence). The CDR3 region is CSAPPCGGGQFF. For the CDR3, the DNA is TGCAGTGCCCCCCCGTGCGGGGGGGGGCAGTTCTTC.

The sample holds a few counts of this clonotype. The chain couples TRBV5-1 to TRBJ1-6; D is unclear. V lost 4 bases to trimming and J lost 10 bases, with 18 bases between them. This CDR3 region has 15 residues. The V gene's germline CDR1 is SGHRS and CDR2 YFSETQ. CDR3 DNA: TGCGCCAGCAGCGCGCAAGCGGGCGAGCGGTCACCCCTCCACTTT. Translating it yields CASSAQAGERSPLHF.

This clonotype occurred many times. This chain connects TRBV20-1 to TRBJ1-5; no clear D gene. The V end was cut by 2 bases, the J end by 0 bases, with 11 bases between. The CDR3 loop spans 15 amino acids. Germline V gene sequence: CDR1 DFQATT, CDR2 SNEGSKA (reference sequence). The CDR3 DNA follows: TGCAGTGCTAGACTGATCGGGTCTAGCAATCAGCCCCAGCATTTT. It encodes CSARLIGSSNQPQHF.

The rearrangement links TRBV5-1 to TRBJ2-7; the D gene is possibly TRBD1 (6 bases). Trimming stripped 4 bases from V and 0 bases from J, with 11 bases between. In germline, CDR1 is SGHRS, CDR2 YFSETQ. This CDR3 has 14 amino acids. As DNA, the CDR3 is TGCGCCAGCAGCCAGTTGGACAGCTCCTACGAGCAGTACTTC. Amino acids: CASSQLDSSYEQYF.

This clonotype was seen at least ten times. J is TRBJ2-7 and V is TRBV14; D uncertain. The CDR3 length is 16 residues. The V gene's germline CDR1 is SGHDN and CDR2 FVKESK. Between the trimmed V and J ends, which lost 1 base and 0 bases, there was a span of 13 bases. The CDR3 nucleotides read TGTGCCAGCAGCCAAGCGACCGCCAGTAGCTCCTACGAGCAGTACTTC. This codes for CASSQATASSSYEQYF.

The chain carries TRBV6-2 or TRBV6-3 and TRBJ2-3; 10 bases agree with TRBD2. With V trimmed by 2 bases and J by 1 base, 3 bases remained unmatched. The CDR3 contains 16 residues. The germline V gene encodes CDR1 MNHEY and CDR2 SVGEGT. In DNA form, the CDR3 reads TGTGCCAGCAGTTACCATCTAGCGGGGGGCACAGATACGCAGTATTTT. This gives the protein CASSYHLAGGTDTQYF.

In its sample, this clonotype was seen a few times. V is TRBV18 and J is TRBJ1-6, with 7 positions matching TRBD1. The germline V gene has CDR1 KGHSH and CDR2 LQKENI. The CDR3 sequence is 16 residues long. The trim removed 2 bases at V and 3 bases at J, leaving 4 bases unmatched. Here the CDR3 reads CASSPVAGGYNSPLHF. The DNA for the CDR3 is TGTGCCAGCTCACCAGTGGCAGGGGGCTATAATTCACCCCTCCACTTT.

This clonotype has just a few counts. The chain uses TRBV7-6 and TRBJ2-7, with 8 positions matching TRBD1. The ends lost 5 bases at V and 2 bases at J; junction bases unmatched: 8. The CDR3 length is 15 residues. CDR1 SGHVS and CDR2 FNYEAQ come from the germline V gene. The CDR3 sequence is CASSLGQGPAYEQYF. CDR3 DNA sequence: TGTGCCAGCAGCCTCGGACAGGGACCAGCCTACGAGCAGTACTTC. Looking up the rest from reference TRBV7-6 and TRBJ2-7 gives the full variable domain: GAGVSQSPRYKVTKRGQDVALRCDPISGHVSLYWYRQALGQGPEFLTYFNYEAQQDKSGLPNDRFSAERPEGSISTLTIQRTEQRDSAMYRCASSLGQGPAYEQYFGPGTRLTVT.

This clonotype was seen repeatedly, ten times or more. The chain combines TRBV10-3 with TRBJ2-1; D not resolved. Trimming stripped 0 bases from V and 0 bases from J, with 15 bases between. The CDR3 is made up of 18 amino acids. Looked up from germline, CDR1 is ENHRY and CDR2 is SYGVKD. This CDR3 is CAISESVGDVFSYNEQFF. Here the CDR3 DNA reads TGTGCCATCAGTGAGTCCGTCGGTGATGTTTTCTCCTACAATGAGCAGTTCTTC.

V usage is TRBV29-1 and J usage is TRBJ1-1; D remains ambiguous. The CDR3 extends over 14 amino acids. Deletions cut 8 bases from V and 1 base from J, with 17 bases between. Germline CDR1 and CDR2: SQVTM and ANQGSEA. The CDR3 reads CSSRRGSQNTEAFF. The DNA of the CDR3 is TGCAGCTCCCGTCGAGGGTCTCAGAACACTGAAGCTTTCTTT.

Only a few counts were recorded for this clonotype. This chain joins TRBV6-5 and TRBJ2-4; D possibly corresponds to TRBD2 (5 bases). V dropped 0 bases and J dropped 0 bases, with 9 bases sitting between them. CDR1 is MNHEY, CDR2 SVGAGI, per germline. This CDR3 is built from 16 residues. The CDR3: CASSYSVGVAKNIQYF. The CDR3 DNA reads as TGTGCCAGCAGTTACTCGGTCGGGGTAGCCAAAAACATTCAGTACTTC.

J is TRBJ2-7 and V is TRBV12-3 or TRBV12-4, with 7 bases lining up with TRBD1. V gave up 7 bases and J gave up 0 bases; unmatched junction bases: 12. The CDR3 sequence is 16 residues long. The CDR3 DNA follows: TGTGCCAGCAAACCCCTCCGGGACAGCCTCTCCTACGAGCAGTACGTC. It translates to CASKPLRDSLSYEQYV.

This clonotype was observed many times. The genes are TRBV6-1 and TRBJ2-2; 7 bases match TRBD1. CDR1 is MNHNS and CDR2 is SASEGT in the germline V gene. Unmatched junction bases numbered 3, after V lost 4 bases and J lost 4 bases. There are 14 residues in the CDR3. DNA of the CDR3: TGTGCCAGCAGTGGTGAGGGGGCCACCGGGGAGCTGTTTTTT. Residues: CASSGEGATGELFF.

V usage is TRBV5-1 and J usage is TRBJ2-1; 8 bases match TRBD1. This CDR3 is 17 amino acids long. V was pared by 0 bases and J by 6 bases, with 11 bases of the junction left unmatched. Per the germline V gene, CDR1 is SGHRS and CDR2 is YFSETQ. CDR3 amino acids: CASSLVTGDALVNEQFF. CDR3 DNA sequence: TGCGCCAGCAGCTTGGTGACAGGGGACGCGTTGGTCAATGAGCAGTTCTTC.

This clonotype showed up just a few times. This chain links TRBV20-1 with TRBJ2-7; 10 bases line up with TRBD2. With V trimmed by 3 bases and J by 2 bases, 7 bases remained unmatched. Germline loops: CDR1 DFQATT, CDR2 SNEGSKA (reference sequence). The CDR3 runs to 15 residues. CDR3 amino acids: CSARPSGSNAYEQYF. The CDR3 DNA reads TGCAGTGCTAGGCCTAGCGGGAGCAACGCCTACGAGCAGTACTTC.

This clonotype was found many times. The rearrangement uses TRBV6-5 and TRBJ1-2; 7 positions agree with TRBD1. Trimming removed 2 bases from V and 6 bases from J; junction bases left unmatched: 9. This CDR3 has 15 amino acids. Germline-derived CDR1 and CDR2 are MNHEY and SVGAGI. CDR3: CASSYSLGTANGYTF. The CDR3, as DNA: TGTGCCAGCAGTTACAGCCTTGGGACAGCAAATGGCTACACCTTC.

This chain links TRBV18 with TRBJ2-1; 10 positions match TRBD2. The CDR3 is 18 amino acids. Germline V gene sequence: CDR1 KGHSH, CDR2 LQKENI. Trimming took 4 bases from V and 4 from J; bases not matched to a gene: 13. In nucleotides, the CDR3 is TGTGCCAGCTCACAGGTGCTACTAGCGGGACTCCAATACAATGAGCAGTTCTTC. Translating gives CASSQVLLAGLQYNEQFF.

This clonotype has at least ten counts. The rearrangement links TRBV5-1 to TRBJ1-1, with 8 bases lining up with TRBD1. With 3 bases clipped from V and 1 base from J, the junction kept 5 bases outside the gene matches. The CDR3 runs 15 residues. Per germline, CDR1 SGHRS and CDR2 YFSETQ. CDR3 region: CASSSPDRANTEAFF. Here the CDR3 DNA reads TGCGCCAGCAGCTCCCCGGACAGGGCGAACACTGAAGCTTTCTTT.

The chain carries TRBV2 and TRBJ2-7; the match to TRBD2 covers 11 bases. The J segment lost 4 bases and the V segment lost 5 bases, leaving 10 bases of the junction unmatched. Germline V lookup: CDR1 SNHLY, CDR2 FYNNEI. The CDR3 is made up of 16 amino acids. The CDR3 DNA is TGTGCCAGCAGTCCCCCTAGCGGGGGGCACGAATACGAGCAGTACGTC. Protein sequence: CASSPPSGGHEYEQYV.

The J gene is TRBJ2-3, the V gene TRBV3-2; the DNA was not compared with TRBD1, the D call given in the table. TRBV3-2 is a pseudogene. The CDR3 loop spans 16 amino acids. CDR3 region: CASTQGWDRVDGTQYF. Here the CDR3 DNA reads TGTGCCTCCACCCAAGGATGGGACAGGGTCGATGGAACGCAGTATTTT.

The rearrangement joins TRBV21-1 to TRBJ1-1; the D call of TRBD1 is as the table states it, not checked on the DNA. TRBV21-1 is classified as a pseudogene. The CDR3 loop spans 13 amino acids. The CDR3 DNA reads as TGTGCCAGCCTCACAAACAGGGACCCTGAAGCTTTCTTT. Protein product: CASLTNRDPEAFF.

V gene TRBV29-1 combines with J gene TRBJ1-1; D remains unclear. CDR3 length: 12 residues. Looked up from germline, CDR1 is SQVTM and CDR2 is ANQGSEA. Between the trimmed V and J ends, which lost 4 bases and 1 base, there was a span of 7 bases. CDR3 residues: CSVGRRNTEAFF. CDR3 coding DNA: TGCAGCGTTGGGAGGCGGAACACTGAAGCTTTCTTT.